These 17 T cell receptor beta chains were all obtained from the same sample, sequenced in a study of OX40 agonist ivuxolimab in advanced cancers. Profiling relied on immunoSEQ multiplex PCR, and the TCRdb table lists in-frame clones only, not all of them. The sample has around 68,000 clones; 75% to 95% are singletons. Sequences were derived from CD4+ or CD8+ T cells sorted from blood, sampled in a trial of the OX40 agonist ivuxolimab. These receptors were collected from an adult with an advanced solid tumor such as melanoma, head and neck, liver or kidney cancer.

V gene TRBV6-6 combines with J gene TRBJ2-7; D gene unclear. Deletions cut 7 bases from V and 0 bases from J, with 13 bases between. Germline CDR1 MNHNY, CDR2 SVGAGI (reference sequence). The CDR3 extends over 14 amino acids. The CDR3 reads CASNPALSSYEQYF. CDR3 nucleotides: TGTGCCAGCAACCCGGCCCTGAGCTCCTACGAGCAGTACTTC.

The chain couples TRBV30 to TRBJ1-1, with 7 nucleotides matching TRBD1. The V and J ends lost 2 bases and 11 bases, in that order; junction bases with no gene match: 5. CDR1 and CDR2 (germline): GTSNPN, SVGIG (reference sequence). CDR3 size: 11 residues. The CDR3 protein is CAWSRGPMAFF. DNA of the CDR3: TGTGCCTGGAGTAGGGGGCCGATGGCTTTCTTT.

The chain couples TRBV5-1 to TRBJ2-2, with D uncertain. The CDR3 totals 15 residues. CDR1 is SGHRS, CDR2 YFSETQ, per germline. Trimming removed 4 bases at V and 6 bases at J, with 16 bases between. The CDR3 DNA follows: TGCGCCAGCAGCCCAACCGCGTCAAGGGCCGGGGAGCTGTTTTTT. Its translation is CASSPTASRAGELFF.

This chain connects TRBV7-9 to TRBJ2-2; D unresolved. This CDR3 is 14 amino acids long. Per the germline V gene, CDR1 is SEHNR and CDR2 is FQNEAQ (reference sequence). The V end was cut by 1 base, the J end by 4 bases, with 7 bases between. The CDR3 reads CASSLGLVTGELFF. The CDR3 nucleotides are TGTGCCAGCAGCTTAGGACTCGTCACCGGGGAGCTGTTTTTT.

The CDR3 here is CASSLGQETQYF. The CDR3 DNA follows: TGTGCCAGCAGCTTAGGCCAAGAGACCCAGTACTTC. The chain links TRBV7-9 to TRBJ2-5; D is unclear. CDR1 is SEHNR and CDR2 is FQNEAQ in the germline V gene (reference sequence). The CDR3 contains 12 residues. V lost 1 base, J lost 1 base, and 1 base lay in between.

This chain connects TRBV5-1 to TRBJ1-3; 7 bases match TRBD1. The CDR3 totals 14 residues. V dropped 3 bases and J dropped 4; count of bases not matched to a gene: 4. CDR1 and CDR2 (germline): SGHRS, YFSETQ. CDR3 nucleotide sequence: TGCGCCAGCAGCTCGGGGACAGCCGGAAACACCATATATTTT. Protein sequence: CASSSGTAGNTIYF.

In its sample, this clone was seen once. The V and J genes are TRBV5-4 and TRBJ1-1, with D possibly matching TRBD1 (5 bases). Trimming shortened V by 4 bases and J by 5 bases, and 15 bases separated the two germline ends. This CDR3 region has 14 residues. Germline V gene data show CDR1 as SGHNT and CDR2 as YYREEE (reference sequence). The CDR3 loop reads CASSPGGITTEAFF. CDR3 coding DNA: TGTGCCAGCAGCCCCGGGGGAATTACGACTGAAGCTTTCTTT.

CDR3 DNA sequence: TGTGCCAGCAGTGACTGGGACAGGATTTCACCCCTCCACTTT. Translated: CASSDWDRISPLHF. The chain couples TRBV6-5 to TRBJ1-6; 8 positions agree with TRBD1. The CDR3 runs to 14 residues. Germline lookup yields CDR1 MNHEY and CDR2 SVGAGI. V shed 5 bases and J 9 bases; nucleotides not matched to a gene: 6.

This rearrangement joins TRBV13 to TRBJ2-7, with D tentatively TRBD1 (5 bases). The CDR3 length is 13 residues. V was pared by 8 bases and J by 0 bases, with 11 bases between. The germline CDR1 and CDR2 sequences are PRHDT and FYEKMQ (reference sequence). The DNA of the CDR3 is TGTGCCAGCTCTAGGGGTGGCTCCTACGAGCAGTACTTC. Translating gives CASSRGGSYEQYF.

The V gene is TRBV30, the J gene TRBJ1-6; 7 nucleotides match TRBD1. The V gene's germline CDR1 is GTSNPN and CDR2 SVGIG (reference sequence). J was trimmed by 14 bases and V by 0 bases; bases with no gene match: 7. The CDR3 loop spans 13 amino acids. CDR3 nucleotides: TGTGCCTGGAGTGTACGTGACAGGGCGGCCCTCCACTTT. Translation: CAWSVRDRAALHF.

This clone was counted between two and nine times. The chain employs TRBV29-1 and TRBJ1-5; no clear D gene. The CDR3 runs to 12 residues. Germline V gives CDR1 SQVTM, CDR2 ANQGSEA. The CDR3 nucleotides read TGCATCCTCCCCGCCAATAATCAGCCCCAGCATTTT. This gives the protein CILPANNQPQHF.

The chain links TRBV12-5 to TRBJ2-3; D ambiguous. Germline V gives CDR1 LGHNT, CDR2 FRNRAP. The CDR3 is made up of 16 amino acids. V gave up 4 bases and J gave up 6 bases, with 20 bases separating them. CDR3 residues: CASGYTRTADGDTQYF. The CDR3 DNA reads as TGTGCTAGTGGTTACACCCGGACGGCGGACGGGGATACGCAGTATTTT.

The rearrangement joins TRBV27 to TRBJ1-1, with a tentative D call TRBD1 (6 bases). Germline V gives CDR1 MNHEY, CDR2 SMNVEV (reference sequence). The CDR3 length is 15 residues. V shed 5 bases and J shed 0 bases, with 13 bases lying between them. CDR3 coding DNA: TGTGCCAGCAGTCTTAGGACAGAGATGAACACTGAAGCTTTCTTT. Translating gives CASSLRTEMNTEAFF.

The chain has TRBV13 and TRBJ1-3; 8 bases are shared with TRBD1. J was trimmed by 2 bases and V by 3 bases; bases with no gene match: 3. Germline V CDR1 and CDR2: PRHDT, FYEKMQ (reference sequence). CDR3 length: 15 residues. The DNA of the CDR3 is TGTGCCAGCAGCTTCGAGGACAGGGCTGGAAACACCATATATTTT. Its translation: CASSFEDRAGNTIYF.

V and J are TRBV18 and TRBJ2-5, with 7 positions matching TRBD2. J lost 4 bases, V lost 4 bases, and 18 bases had no gene match. This CDR3 has 18 residues. The germline gives CDR1 KGHSH, CDR2 LQKENI. CDR3 protein: CASSQNNGEGPFGETQYF. CDR3 sequence (DNA): TGTGCCAGCTCACAAAACAATGGGGAGGGCCCGTTCGGAGAGACCCAGTACTTC.

V gene TRBV2 combines with J gene TRBJ2-7; no reliable D call. The germline V gene encodes CDR1 SNHLY and CDR2 FYNNEI. The CDR3 extends over 10 amino acids. Trimming left V 4 bases short and J 6 bases short, with 4 bases between. In DNA, the CDR3 is TGTGCCAGCAGTGTCGCCGAGCAGTACTTC. Protein sequence: CASSVAEQYF.

Judged by abundance, this clone is medium-sized (0.01 to 0.1%). The gene calls are TRBV10-3 and TRBJ1-1; 8 bases map to TRBD1. Trimming cost V 5 bases and J 6 bases; bases outside gene matches: 5. The CDR3 spans 13 residues. Per the germline V gene, CDR1 is ENHRY and CDR2 is SYGVKD. The CDR3 nucleotides are TGTGCCATCAGTCCGGGACAGGAGGCTGAAGCTTTCTTT. This translates into CAISPGQEAEAFF.